These T cell receptor beta chains were read from a single sample in a study of response to subunit inactivated influenza vaccine. MiXCR was run by TCRdb on the RT-PCR reads, yielding one entry per CDR3 protein. The top ten clones hold 2.5% to 3% of a sample with roughly 540,000 distinct CDR3 sequences, roughly 25% of them seen once. These data were also filed under a second study, of T cells expressing NK-cell markers.

The sample was CD4+ T cells sorted from PBMCs, taken 11 to 12 days after vaccination. These TCRs come from a man aged 45-65 years who received an inactivated influenza vaccine. Both conserved end residues are part of each CDR3. Each record gives: J gene, D gene, V gene, clone size, CDR3 protein, CDR3 DNA. A D gene is named only where the DNA matches it firmly. Only part of the rows carry a size: once, few, many, or a class if the clone is expanded.

j_gene: TRBJ2-5; d_gene: -; v_gene: TRBV2; abundance: -; CDR3aa: CASSDVETQYF; CDR3nt: TGTGCCAGCAGTGATGTGGAGACCCAGTACTTC
j_gene: TRBJ2-4; d_gene: -; v_gene: TRBV21-1; abundance: -; CDR3aa: CASSGAGLTKNIQYF; CDR3nt: TGTGCCAGCAGCGGCGCGGGGCTGACCAAAAACATTCAGTACTTC
j_gene: TRBJ1-5; d_gene: -; v_gene: TRBV12-2; abundance: -; CDR3aa: CASRLSSRRISNQPQHF; CDR3nt: TGTGCAAGTCGCTTATCTTCCCGACGGATTAGCAATCAGCCCCAGCATTTT
j_gene: TRBJ2-1; d_gene: TRBD1; v_gene: TRBV7-2; abundance: many; CDR3aa: CASSLRDRVNNEQFF; CDR3nt: TGTGCCAGCAGCTTACGTGACAGGGTGAACAATGAGCAGTTCTTC
j_gene: TRBJ2-7; d_gene: -; v_gene: TRBV5-1; abundance: few; CDR3aa: CASSSRQASYEQYF; CDR3nt: TGCGCCAGCAGCTCAAGACAGGCCTCCTACGAGCAGTACTTC
j_gene: TRBJ2-7; d_gene: TRBD2; v_gene: TRBV24-1; abundance: few; CDR3aa: CATSDPPSGEQYF; CDR3nt: TGTGCCACCAGTGATCCTCCTAGCGGCGAGCAGTACTTC
j_gene: TRBJ2-5; d_gene: TRBD2; v_gene: TRBV7-1; abundance: -; CDR3aa: CASRSDRAGTSGRHEYQETQYF; CDR3nt: TGTGCCAGCAGGTCCGACAGGGCCGGGACTAGCGGGAGGCACGAGTACCAAGAGACCCAGTACTTC
j_gene: TRBJ2-7; d_gene: TRBD2; v_gene: TRBV7-9; abundance: few; CDR3aa: CASSRSSGVEVQYF; CDR3nt: TGTGCCAGCAGCCGGAGTAGCGGGGTTGAGGTGCAGTACTTC
j_gene: TRBJ1-1; d_gene: TRBD1; v_gene: TRBV7-8; abundance: -; CDR3aa: CASSPTPQGAGNTEAFF; CDR3nt: TGTGCCAGCAGCCCCACCCCACAGGGGGCTGGGAACACTGAAGCTTTCTTT
j_gene: TRBJ2-1; d_gene: -; v_gene: TRBV5-1; abundance: many; CDR3aa: CASSLGQENEQFF; CDR3nt: TGCGCCAGCAGCTTGGGACAGGAGAATGAGCAGTTCTTC
j_gene: TRBJ2-3; d_gene: -; v_gene: TRBV10-3; abundance: many; CDR3aa: CAISPENQDTQYF; CDR3nt: TGTGCCATCAGTCCCGAAAACCAAGATACGCAGTATTTT
j_gene: TRBJ2-2; d_gene: -; v_gene: TRBV4-1; abundance: -; CDR3aa: CASSRDVGNTGELFF; CDR3nt: TGCGCCAGCAGCCGGGACGTCGGGAACACCGGGGAGCTGTTTTTT
j_gene: TRBJ2-1; d_gene: -; v_gene: TRBV25-1; abundance: -; CDR3aa: CASSLALTYNEQFF; CDR3nt: TGTGCCTCCTCCCTAGCCCTCACCTACAATGAGCAGTTCTTC
j_gene: TRBJ1-1; d_gene: TRBD1; v_gene: TRBV6-1; abundance: -; CDR3aa: CASRSGTENTEAFF; CDR3nt: TGTGCCAGCAGGTCCGGGACAGAGAACACTGAAGCTTTCTTT
j_gene: TRBJ1-5; d_gene: TRBD1; v_gene: TRBV6-2/TRBV6-3; abundance: -; CDR3aa: CASTDLDGQGRQPQHF; CDR3nt: TGTGCCAGCACCGACCTCGACGGACAGGGACGTCAGCCCCAGCATTTT
j_gene: TRBJ1-4; d_gene: -; v_gene: TRBV20-1; abundance: -; CDR3aa: CSARDSAAGPATNEKLFF; CDR3nt: TGCAGTGCTAGAGATTCAGCGGCTGGGCCGGCAACTAATGAAAAACTGTTTTTT
j_gene: TRBJ2-3; d_gene: TRBD2; v_gene: TRBV12-3/TRBV12-4; abundance: few; CDR3aa: CASSRLGGTDTQYF; CDR3nt: TGTGCCAGCAGTCGACTGGGGGGGACAGATACGCAGTATTTT
j_gene: TRBJ1-4; d_gene: TRBD1; v_gene: TRBV12-3/TRBV12-4; abundance: -; CDR3aa: CASSRRPGQINEKLFF; CDR3nt: TGTGCCAGCAGTCGCCGCCCGGGACAGATTAATGAAAAACTGTTTTTT
j_gene: TRBJ2-1; d_gene: -; v_gene: TRBV7-2; abundance: -; CDR3aa: CASSLSSAGSYNEQFF; CDR3nt: TGTGCCAGCAGCTTATCTTCGGCAGGGTCCTACAATGAGCAGTTCTTC
j_gene: TRBJ2-7; d_gene: TRBD1; v_gene: TRBV6-2/TRBV6-3; abundance: few; CDR3aa: CASSYGTLRGRSSYEQYF; CDR3nt: TGTGCCAGCAGTTACGGGACGTTGAGGGGGCGTAGCTCCTACGAGCAGTACTTC